This T cell receptor beta chain is from a study of shared T cell receptors in the human thymus. The assay was immunoSEQ multiplex PCR, and TCRdb's table has in-frame clones only and misses some. This sample has 700,000 to 750,000 clones, with over 75% found just once. V lost 6 bases and J lost 0, with 29 bases in between. The germline V gene encodes CDR1 MGHRA and CDR2 YSYEKL. The length of the CDR3 is 20 residues. These same data were also listed under a study on human thymus T cells. From that paper: Resections from corrective heart surgery provided thymus tissue. Overlap was high between thymic repertoires from unrelated individuals, as reported in related research.

The J gene is TRBJ1-1, the V gene TRBV4-1; perhaps TRBD1 as D (5 bases). Sequenced material: thymocytes. The receptor's source is a girl less than two years old with a congenital heart defect. The CDR3 loop is CASSQLLRGRARRMNTEAFF. CDR3 in DNA: TGCGCCAGCAGTCAACTTTTAAGGGGCAGGGCCAGGCGGATGAACACTGAAGCTTTCTTT.